This T cell receptor (beta chain) comes out of a study of T cell responses to AZD1222 COVID-19 vaccine. For this clone: What it binds is not known.

The repertoire was sequenced with immunoSEQ multiplex PCR; TCRdb's copy has only in-frame clones and lacks some. The sample includes some 120,000 clones, about 87% of them seen just once. Points from the study as a whole: Unmutated variant regions reportedly attract nearly half of all spike-specific TCRs.

V was cut by 4 bases and J by 2 bases, with 15 bases left in between. This CDR3 is built from 16 residues. Germline V CDR1 and CDR2: LNHDA, SQIVND (reference sequence). The rearrangement uses TRBV19 and TRBJ1-5; D is possibly TRBD1 (6 bases). The material was peripheral blood, obtained on day 0 of AZD1222 vaccination. This receptor was taken from an adult in good health. The CDR3 coding sequence is TGTGCCAGTAGTACGGCAGGGGCGGTTGGCAATCAGCCCCAGCATTTT. This codes for CASSTAGAVGNQPQHF.